This T cell receptor beta chain was sequenced during a study of CD8+CD57+ T cells in acquired aplastic anemia (dated 2018 in TCRdb). General notes on the study: DNA extracted from sorted CD4+ and CD8+ cells had a mean of roughly 3.4 ug, with a range of about 0.18 to 27.4 ug. CD8+CD57+ expansion was defined as a frequency above the mean frequency observed in healthy subjects. Results and caveats for the whole study, not just this receptor: Between patients and healthy controls, no significant difference in CD8+ Simpson's diversity was found (P=0.060). About 28 CD8+ CDR3 sequences were found in both patients and controls but appeared to be highly expressed in patients and within the immunodominant clones of the patients.

From the cysteine up to the phenylalanine, the CDR3 has a length of 15 residues. Only the CDR3 DNA stays, 45 bases, in frame from base 1. Looking up the germline V gene yields CDR1 SQVTM and CDR2 ANQGSEA. V is pared back by 6 bases and J by 4 bases, with 21 bases lying between the germline termini. Flow cytometry had shown CD8+CD57+ cell expansion in the patients selected for sequencing. All patients had severe acquired aplastic anemia diagnosed by International Study of Aplastic Anemia and Agranulocytosis and Camitta criteria. Patients had received no therapy at the time of blood sampling. In this study, sorted CD4+ and CD8+ T cells from the blood of healthy subjects and of severe aplastic anemia patients had their TCR repertoires deep-sequenced. In the USA, patient enrollment took place under clinicaltrials.gov protocols 00001620, 01623167, 00001397, 00071045, 00081523 and 00961064. Ficoll-Paque density gradient centrifugation was used to isolate peripheral blood mononuclear cells. CD4+ and CD8+ T cells were sorted by FACS or magnetic beads before DNA extraction.

TCR beta VDJ combination and CDR3 sequence profiling used genomic DNA as the template. An Illumina HiSeq 2000 was the platform used for TCR repertoire sequencing. On the study's bioinformatics: TRBV/TRBJ rearrangement plots, CDR3 size and DJ length profiles, and Simpson's diversity index were used to evaluate the repertoires. The immunodominant clone was defined as the most abundant DNA sequence in deep sequencing data. CDR3 amino acid sequences were checked for sharing between subjects and were compared against published repertoires and the VDJdb database. TCRdb applied fastp at Q25 and MiXCR to the public reads, then kept only in-frame beta chains. Identical CDR3 proteins give one entry, which carries the most common genes and DNA. These V and J calls derive from TCRdb rather than the authors' analysis. This sample has about half a million distinct CDR3 sequences in its table, and 25% to 40% of those were observed once. Less than 0.85% of the sample rests with the top ten.

As concerns this clonotype: Which antigen it targets is not known. No clone much larger than this one lies a single base away; base qualities are absent.

Sequenced input: sorted CD4+, CD8+, or CD8+CD57+ T cells (not recorded which) from PBMCs. The receptor's source is a human donor with aplastic anemia. The chain joins TRBV29-1 to TRBJ2-5; the D gene is tentatively TRBD1 or TRBD2, each matching 5 bases. Here the CDR3 is given as CSVAGTSRDGETQYF. The DNA is as follows: TGCAGCGTAGCCGGGACGTCTCGGGATGGAGAGACCCAGTACTTC.